These T cell receptor beta chains were read from a single sample in a study of vaccination effects on CD4 cells after COVID-19. Clones were read by immunoSEQ multiplex PCR, and TCRdb kept only the in-frame ones, dropping some. The table lists roughly 55,000 clones, around 78% of them singletons. The antigens for these receptors are not known. The sample was CD4+ T cells from PBMCs cultured with HCoV-OC43 spike peptides, taken after COVID-19 vaccination. The receptors were gathered from a human donor who received a COVID-19 vaccine. The CDR3 runs from the conserved cysteine through the conserved F or W. D genes are given only for firm matches. Clone size is stated in some rows and not others, as once, few, many or a class when expanded.

D | size | J | V | CDR3 | DNA
TRBD1 | NA | TRBJ2-1 | TRBV7-3 | CASSRLDRGPYNEQFF | TGTGCCAGCAGCCGCTTAGACAGGGGGCCCTACAATGAGCAGTTCTTC
TRBD1 | NA | TRBJ1-2 | TRBV9 | CASSVGTASAYGYTF | TGTGCCAGCAGCGTCGGGACAGCGTCAGCCTATGGCTACACCTTC
NA | NA | TRBJ1-3 | TRBV3-1/TRBV3-2 | CASSQAQVYFGNTIYF | TGTGCCAGCAGCCAAGCCCAGGTCTACTTTGGAAACACCATATATTTT
NA | few | TRBJ2-3 | TRBV5-1 | CASSLGGTDTQYF | TGCGCCAGCAGCTTGGGGGGCACAGATACGCAGTATTTT
NA | once | TRBJ2-5 | TRBV5-1 | CASSAGNRIQETQYF | TGCGCCAGCAGCGCGGGGAATAGAATCCAAGAGACCCAGTACTTC
NA | once | TRBJ1-5 | TRBV18 | CASSPRQERGPQHF | TGTGCCAGCTCACCAAGACAGGAAAGAGGGCCCCAGCATTTT
NA | NA | TRBJ2-2 | TRBV5-6 | CASSLDRGQMTGELFF | TGTGCCAGCAGCTTGGATCGGGGGCAGATGACCGGGGAGCTGTTTTTT
TRBD1 | NA | TRBJ2-5 | TRBV2 | CASSRGQQPQETQYF | TGTGCCAGCTCACGGGGACAGCAACCCCAAGAGACCCAGTACTTC
TRBD1 | NA | TRBJ1-2 | TRBV7-9 | CASSPRGRGPLYGYTF | TGTGCCAGCAGCCCAAGGGGAAGGGGGCCTCTCTATGGCTACACCTTC
NA | NA | TRBJ2-1 | TRBV5-6 | CASSPRGAGNEQFF | TGTGCCAGCAGCCCCCGCGGGGCAGGCAATGAGCAGTTCTTC
NA | NA | TRBJ1-5 | TRBV5-6 | CASSASPQGNQPQHF | TGTGCCAGCAGCGCCTCACCACAGGGTAATCAGCCCCAGCATTTT
NA | NA | TRBJ1-3 | TRBV19 | CASDGPRTGNTIYF | TGTGCCAGTGACGGGCCTAGGACTGGAAACACCATATATTTT
TRBD1 | NA | TRBJ1-2 | TRBV19 | CATNDRVNYGYTF | TGTGCCACTAACGACAGGGTTAACTATGGCTACACCTTC
NA | once | TRBJ2-5 | TRBV7-2 | CASSSNRGQDQETQYF | TGTGCCAGCAGCTCCAACCGGGGACAAGATCAAGAGACCCAGTACTTC
NA | NA | TRBJ2-3 | TRBV7-2 | CASSPGLSTDTQYF | TGTGCCAGCAGCCCCGGACTGAGCACAGATACGCAGTATTTT
NA | NA | TRBJ2-2 | TRBV5-1 | CASTPRGGGLPTGELFF | TGCGCCAGCACCCCGAGAGGGGGGGGGCTCCCCACCGGGGAGCTGTTTTTT
TRBD1 | NA | TRBJ1-1 | TRBV19 | CASSASWTGQNEAFF | TGTGCCAGTAGTGCTTCCTGGACAGGGCAGAATGAAGCTTTCTTT
TRBD1 | NA | TRBJ1-3 | TRBV4-3 | CASSQGQGRGGNTIYF | TGCGCCAGCAGCCAAGGACAGGGGCGGGGAGGAAACACCATATATTTT
NA | NA | TRBJ2-3 | TRBV5-4 | CASSLTGAEDTQYF | TGTGCCAGCAGCTTGACGGGGGCTGAGGATACGCAGTATTTT
NA | NA | TRBJ2-6 | TRBV19 | CASRLRNSGANVLTF | TGTGCCAGTAGACTAAGAAACTCTGGGGCCAACGTCCTGACTTTC
TRBD2 | NA | TRBJ2-5 | TRBV5-1 | CASSLAGRNQETQYF | TGCGCCAGCAGCTTAGCCGGGAGGAACCAAGAGACCCAGTACTTC
NA | NA | TRBJ1-2 | TRBV19 | CASSKERTGGGYTF | TGTGCCAGTAGCAAGGAACGGACTGGCGGTGGCTACACCTTC
TRBD2 | NA | TRBJ2-4 | TRBV27 | CASSFVGGAKNIQYF | TGTGCCAGCAGTTTCGTGGGGGGGGCCAAAAACATTCAGTACTTC
NA | NA | TRBJ1-1 | TRBV29-1 | CSSHGDSTEAFF | TGCAGCTCCCACGGGGATTCCACTGAAGCTTTCTTT
TRBD1 | NA | TRBJ1-5 | TRBV5-1 | CASSPGQGSYQPQHF | TGCGCCAGTTCTCCGGGACAGGGTAGTTATCAGCCCCAGCATTTT
TRBD2 | NA | TRBJ2-3 | TRBV5-1 | CASSLGLAIDTQYF | TGCGCCAGCAGCTTGGGACTAGCGATAGATACGCAGTATTTT
NA | NA | TRBJ2-3 | TRBV6-5 | CASIRPRVGTDTQYF | TGTGCCAGCATACGTCCCAGGGTAGGCACAGATACGCAGTATTTT
NA | NA | TRBJ2-5 | TRBV10-1 | CASSAGVGEETQYF | TGCGCCAGCAGTGCTGGGGTTGGGGAAGAGACCCAGTACTTC
TRBD1 | NA | TRBJ1-5 | TRBV6-6 | CASTGQGRNQPQHF | TGTGCCAGCACCGGACAGGGGCGCAATCAGCCCCAGCATTTT
NA | NA | TRBJ2-5 | TRBV2 | CASSDARRAQETQYF | TGTGCCAGCAGTGACGCCCGCCGGGCCCAGGAGACCCAGTACTTC
TRBD1 | NA | TRBJ2-5 | TRBV5-1 | CASSLDRVGETQYF | TGCGCCAGCAGCCTGGACAGGGTCGGGGAGACCCAGTACTTC
NA | few | TRBJ2-5 | TRBV30 | CAWSSQNQETQYF | TGTGCCTGGAGTTCCCAGAACCAAGAGACCCAGTACTTC
NA | NA | TRBJ1-6 | TRBV7-2 | CASSFQGHSPLHF | TGTGCCAGCAGCTTCCAGGGACATTCACCCCTCCACTTT
TRBD1 | NA | TRBJ2-5 | TRBV14 | CASSQVVRDRVKTQYF | TGTGCCAGCAGCCAAGTGGTCCGGGACAGGGTCAAGACCCAGTACTTC
NA | NA | TRBJ2-1 | TRBV15 | CATSRAGNSYNEQFF | TGTGCCACCAGCAGAGCGGGGAATTCCTACAATGAGCAGTTCTTC
NA | NA | TRBJ2-3 | TRBV9 | CASSVGGRGYTDTQYF | TGTGCCAGCAGCGTAGGGGGGCGGGGGTACACAGATACGCAGTATTTT
TRBD2 | NA | TRBJ2-2 | TRBV7-2 | CASSFSGGLGTGELFF | TGTGCCAGCAGCTTTTCGGGGGGGCTCGGCACCGGGGAGCTGTTTTTT